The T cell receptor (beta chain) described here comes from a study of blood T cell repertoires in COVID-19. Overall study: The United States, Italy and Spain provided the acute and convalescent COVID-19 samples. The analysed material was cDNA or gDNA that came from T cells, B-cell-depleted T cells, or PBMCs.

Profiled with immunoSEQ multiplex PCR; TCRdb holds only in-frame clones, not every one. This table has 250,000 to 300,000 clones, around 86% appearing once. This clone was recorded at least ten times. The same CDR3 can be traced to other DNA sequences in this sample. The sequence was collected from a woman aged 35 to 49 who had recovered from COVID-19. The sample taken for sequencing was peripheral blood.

The CDR3 sequence is CASSLAQNSPLHF. DNA for the CDR3: TGTGCCAGCAGCTTAGCGCAGAATTCACCCCTCCACTTT. The chain carries TRBV7-2 and TRBJ1-6, with unresolved D. V dropped 0 bases and J dropped 7 bases, with 4 bases sitting between them. Germline values: CDR1 SGHTA, CDR2 FQGNSA. The CDR3 consists of 13 residues.